The 32 T cell receptor beta chains reported below all come from one sample, sequenced in a study of control samples from healthy donors and cancer patients. The repertoire was sequenced with immunoSEQ multiplex PCR; TCRdb's copy has only in-frame clones and lacks some. The table includes about 190,000 clones, 90% to 95% detected once. Sequences were obtained from blood. These receptors originate from a man between 18 and 29 years old in good health.

This chain connects TRBV15 to TRBJ1-2, with D unclear. The V gene lost 3 bases and the J gene lost 8 bases, with 16 bases spanning the gap. The CDR3 runs to 14 residues. The V gene's germline CDR1 is LNHNV and CDR2 YYDKDF (reference sequence). DNA of the CDR3: TGTGCCACCAGCAGTAAGGACGGGTTTGGGGGCTACACCTTC. This gives the protein CATSSKDGFGGYTF.

This clone was counted between two and nine times. The gene calls are TRBV7-8 and TRBJ1-5, with 7 bases aligning to TRBD1. The trim removed 9 bases at V and 4 bases at J, leaving 6 bases unmatched. Per the germline V gene, CDR1 is SGHVS and CDR2 is FQNEAQ. This CDR3 region has 13 residues. CDR3 residues: CASDREGNQPQHF. CDR3 bases: TGTGCCAGTGACAGGGAGGGTAATCAGCCCCAGCATTTT.

The J gene is TRBJ1-1, the V gene TRBV19, with D perhaps matching TRBD1 (5 bases). The germline gives CDR1 LNHDA, CDR2 SQIVND (reference sequence). V lost 9 bases, J lost 5 bases, and 28 bases lay in between. CDR3 length: 17 residues. CDR3 in amino acids: CARIKGRIGQGETEAFF. Written as DNA, the CDR3 is TGTGCCAGGATAAAAGGGCGAATCGGGCAGGGTGAGACTGAAGCTTTCTTT.

This rearrangement joins TRBV4-1 to TRBJ1-2, with 7 bases aligning to TRBD1. The V gene end was trimmed by 0 bases and the J gene end by 5 bases; junction bases not matched to a gene: 3. This CDR3 spans 14 amino acids. Germline CDR1 is MGHRA and CDR2 is YSYEKL. In DNA, the CDR3 is TGCGCCAGCAGCCAAGATCCGACAGGGTATGGCTACACCTTC. It codes for CASSQDPTGYGYTF.

The table lists this clone with a count of one. The rearrangement joins TRBV19 to TRBJ1-3; TRBD1 is a possible D gene (6 bases). V lost 5 bases and J 0 bases, leaving 11 bases between the germline ends. The CDR3 is 15 amino acids. Germline V gene data show CDR1 as LNHDA and CDR2 as SQIVND (reference sequence). CDR3 protein: CASSSTGSSGNTIYF. DNA for the CDR3: TGTGCCAGTAGTTCGACAGGAAGCTCTGGAAACACCATATATTTT.

The chain uses TRBV6-6 and TRBJ1-4; D is unresolved. The V and J ends lost 8 bases and 7 bases respectively, with 23 bases between them. Per germline, CDR1 MNHNY and CDR2 SVGAGI (reference sequence). The CDR3 loop spans 16 amino acids. CDR3 sequence reads: CASRTIQVLSSEKLFF. The CDR3 nucleotides are TGTGCCAGCCGAACTATCCAGGTGCTTAGTTCTGAAAAACTGTTTTTT.

The chain combines TRBV13 with TRBJ2-7; TRBD1 matches at 10 bases. Germline CDR1 reads PRHDT; CDR2 reads FYEKMQ (reference sequence). The CDR3 length is 16 residues. V trimming: 5 bases; J trimming: 2 bases; junction bases outside the gene matches: 9. The CDR3 here is CASSPTGTGVTYEQYF. In DNA, the CDR3 is TGTGCCAGCAGCCCCACCGGGACAGGGGTAACCTACGAGCAGTACTTC.

This sequence joins TRBV24-1 and TRBJ2-2; D might be TRBD2 (7 bases). From germline, CDR1 is KGHDR and CDR2 SFDVKD. The CDR3 spans 15 residues. The ends were cut back, 1 base at V and 4 bases at J, with 9 bases in the middle. DNA of the CDR3: TGTGCCACCAGTGATTTTGGGGGGGCCACCGGGGAGCTGTTTTTT. It yields the protein CATSDFGGATGELFF.

This chain joins TRBV2 and TRBJ1-2; 8 positions match TRBD1. With V trimmed by 6 bases and J by 1 base, 4 bases remained unmatched. CDR3 length: 14 amino acids. Germline V gives CDR1 SNHLY, CDR2 FYNNEI. CDR3 in DNA: TGTGCCAGCAGGGGACAGGCAGATAACTATGGCTACACCTTC. Translation gives CASRGQADNYGYTF.

This chain uses TRBV5-6 with TRBJ1-2; D not certain. The CDR3 is made up of 14 amino acids. Trimming removed 4 bases at V and 1 base at J, with 11 bases between. Germline CDR1 SGHDT, CDR2 YYEEEE. The CDR3 sequence: CASSAIGFNYGYTF. As DNA, the CDR3 is TGTGCCAGCAGCGCAATTGGCTTTAACTATGGCTACACCTTC.

The chain is built from TRBV15 and TRBJ1-4; 7 nucleotides agree with TRBD1. CDR1 and CDR2 from the germline V gene are LNHNV and YYDKDF (reference sequence). Trimming cost V 0 bases and J 6 bases; bases outside gene matches: 4. The CDR3 spans 15 residues. CDR3 nucleotides: TGTGCCACCAGCAGAGATATCGGGACAGATGAAAAACTGTTTTTT. It translates to CATSRDIGTDEKLFF.

This clone was counted a single time. The chain recombines TRBV5-1 with TRBJ2-1; the match to TRBD2 covers 12 bases. The CDR3 has 15 amino acids. Germline CDR1 and CDR2: SGHRS and YFSETQ. Trimming cost V 0 bases and J 8 bases; bases outside gene matches: 3. The CDR3 DNA reads TGCGCCAGCAGCTTGGCCCCTAGCGGGGGGGATGAGCAGTTCTTC. It codes for CASSLAPSGGDEQFF. Complete variable domain (other parts from reference TRBV5-1 and TRBJ2-1): KAGVTQTPRYLIKTRGQQVTLSCSPISGHRSVSWYQQTPGQGLQFLFEYFSETQRNKGNFPGRFSGRQFSNSRSEMNVSTLELGDSALYLCASSLAPSGGDEQFFGPGTRLTVL.

The chain employs TRBV2 and TRBJ2-3, with unresolved D. V lost 5 bases, J lost 1 base, and 22 bases lay in between. The CDR3 sequence is 18 residues long. Per the germline V gene, CDR1 is SNHLY and CDR2 is FYNNEI. Here the CDR3 reads CASSSPLAAFGGTDTQYF. The CDR3 nucleotides read TGTGCCAGCAGTTCCCCGCTGGCGGCTTTTGGGGGCACAGATACGCAGTATTTT.

The V gene is TRBV24-1, the J gene TRBJ2-1; D might be TRBD1 or TRBD2, each matching 5 bases. V was shortened by 3 bases and J by 6 bases, with 20 bases between the two germline ends. Germline V gene sequence: CDR1 KGHDR, CDR2 SFDVKD. The CDR3 runs to 17 residues. The CDR3 DNA sequence: TGTGCCACCAGTGATGCGAGGGGTGGTGGTGTCCGCAATGAGCAGTTCTTC. As protein: CATSDARGGGVRNEQFF.

V is TRBV30 and J is TRBJ2-4; TRBD1 might be the D (6 bases). Germline CDR1 is GTSNPN and CDR2 is SVGIG (reference sequence). This CDR3 contains 13 residues. V lost 1 base, J lost 8 bases, and 12 bases lay in between. CDR3 sequence reads: CAWSDRVIYIQYF. Here the CDR3 DNA reads TGTGCCTGGAGTGACAGGGTGATATACATTCAGTACTTC.

The rearrangement links TRBV25-1 to TRBJ1-4, with D uncertain. The ends were cut back, 3 bases at V and 5 bases at J, with 13 bases in the middle. This CDR3 contains 15 residues. Germline-derived CDR1 and CDR2 are MGHDK and SYGVNS. The DNA for the CDR3 is TGTGCCAGCAGTGATATCCGGTCCCTAAATGAAAAACTGTTTTTT. Encoded protein: CASSDIRSLNEKLFF.

The J gene is TRBJ1-4, the V gene TRBV6-5; D is possibly TRBD1 (6 bases). CDR1 is MNHEY and CDR2 is SVGAGI in the germline V gene. The V gene lost 3 bases and the J gene lost 8 bases, with 19 bases spanning the gap. The length of the CDR3 is 16 residues. CDR3 sequence reads: CASSYSGAERREKLFF. The CDR3 nucleotides are TGTGCCAGCAGTTATTCGGGGGCTGAAAGAAGGGAAAAACTGTTTTTT.

This chain connects TRBV7-6 to TRBJ2-7; no firm D call. Germline CDR1 reads SGHVS; CDR2 reads FNYEAQ. V lost 1 base, J lost 3 bases, and 7 bases lay in between. The CDR3 totals 13 residues. In DNA form, the CDR3 reads TGTGCCAGCAGCTTAGGGTCCGGCTACGAGCAGTACTTC. It encodes CASSLGSGYEQYF. The whole variable domain, filled in from reference TRBV7-6 and TRBJ2-7, reads GAGVSQSPRYKVTKRGQDVALRCDPISGHVSLYWYRQALGQGPEFLTYFNYEAQQDKSGLPNDRFSAERPEGSISTLTIQRTEQRDSAMYRCASSLGSGYEQYFGPGTRLTVT.

V and J are TRBV7-6 and TRBJ1-3; D call uncertain. V was trimmed by 1 base and J by 0 bases, leaving 16 bases between them. The CDR3 spans 18 residues. Germline CDR1 and CDR2: SGHVS and FNYEAQ. The CDR3: CASSLGTSVTHSGNTIYF. The CDR3 nucleotides are TGTGCCAGCAGCTTAGGAACGTCGGTGACACACTCTGGAAACACCATATATTTT.

The chain carries TRBV5-1 and TRBJ1-2; TRBD1 is a possible D gene (5 bases). This CDR3 spans 14 amino acids. Germline CDR1 reads SGHRS; CDR2 reads YFSETQ. V lost 3 bases and J lost 4, with 13 bases in between. CDR3 DNA sequence: TGCGCCAGCAGCTCCCAACCCGGGGGCTATGGCTACACCTTC. Amino acid sequence: CASSSQPGGYGYTF.

The gene calls are TRBV2 and TRBJ1-1; no definite D call. Germline assignment: CDR1 SNHLY and CDR2 FYNNEI. V gave up 8 bases and J gave up 1 base, with 11 bases separating them. This CDR3 has 13 residues. CDR3: CASLPYRNTEAFF. In DNA, the CDR3 is TGTGCCAGCCTTCCCTACCGGAACACTGAAGCTTTCTTT.

The rearrangement uses TRBV20-1 and TRBJ2-3; D is ambiguous. This CDR3 spans 13 amino acids. CDR1 is DFQATT, CDR2 SNEGSKA, per germline (reference sequence). V was trimmed by 3 bases and J by 0 bases, leaving 7 bases between them. Written as DNA, the CDR3 is TGCAGTGCTAGTTACTACAGCACAGATACGCAGTATTTT. Translating it yields CSASYYSTDTQYF.

The V gene is TRBV18, the J gene TRBJ1-2, with TRBD1 matching 10 bases. V was clipped by 5 bases and J by 5 bases; unmatched bases: 11. Germline V gives CDR1 KGHSH, CDR2 LQKENI. The CDR3 has 16 residues. The CDR3 DNA reads TGTGCCAGCTCAAAGGGGAGACAGGGGGCCTGGTATGGCTACACCTTC. Its protein is CASSKGRQGAWYGYTF.

The rearrangement uses TRBV5-6 and TRBJ1-1; D possibly corresponds to TRBD1 (6 bases). CDR1 is SGHDT, CDR2 YYEEEE, per germline. This CDR3 is built from 14 residues. V lost 0 bases to trimming and J lost 11 bases, with 17 bases between them. The CDR3 here is CASSLDRGTTQAFF. For the CDR3, the DNA is TGTGCCAGCAGCTTGGATAGGGGGACAACTCAGGCTTTCTTT.

The chain carries TRBV9 and TRBJ2-7; D remains unclear. Germline V CDR1 and CDR2: SGDLS, YYNGEE. The CDR3 consists of 14 residues. The V end was cut by 4 bases, the J end by 5 bases, with 16 bases between. For the CDR3, the DNA is TGTGCCAGCAGCCCCCATATAGGTCTGGACGAGCAGTACTTC. Protein: CASSPHIGLDEQYF.

The V call is TRBV13, the J call TRBJ1-3; no firm D call. This CDR3 has 17 amino acids. CDR1 PRHDT and CDR2 FYEKMQ come from the germline V gene (reference sequence). Trimming left V 5 bases short and J 0 bases short, with 17 bases between. CDR3 loop: CASSPGGRSSSGNTIYF. CDR3 sequence (DNA): TGTGCCAGCAGCCCCGGTGGCCGGAGTAGCTCTGGAAACACCATATATTTT.

The chain has TRBV4-1 and TRBJ1-2; D is unresolved. V was trimmed by 1 base and J by 3 bases, leaving 18 bases between them. The CDR3 covers 17 residues. Germline assignment: CDR1 MGHRA and CDR2 YSYEKL. CDR3 sequence (DNA): TGCGCCAGCAGCCAAGGTCGGAGAGGTCACTGGGACTATGGCTACACCTTC. As protein: CASSQGRRGHWDYGYTF.

This chain uses TRBV4-2 with TRBJ1-6, with unresolved D. The V gene's germline CDR1 is LGHNA and CDR2 YNFKEQ. There are 16 residues in the CDR3. V gave up 1 base and J gave up 8 bases, with 15 bases separating them. The CDR3 DNA sequence: TGTGCCAGCAGCCAAGCTATACCATACTCAGATTCACCCCTCCACTTT. It encodes CASSQAIPYSDSPLHF.

V gene TRBV5-1 combines with J gene TRBJ1-1; 7 bases are shared with TRBD1. The CDR3 has 15 amino acids. Germline loops: CDR1 SGHRS, CDR2 YFSETQ. After removal of 0 bases from V and 3 bases from J, the junction contained 5 bases not matched to a gene. CDR3 bases: TGCGCCAGCAGCTTGGGGGACAGAAGCGACACTGAAGCTTTCTTT. This translates into CASSLGDRSDTEAFF. Full variable domain (missing parts from reference TRBV5-1 and TRBJ1-1): KAGVTQTPRYLIKTRGQQVTLSCSPISGHRSVSWYQQTPGQGLQFLFEYFSETQRNKGNFPGRFSGRQFSNSRSEMNVSTLELGDSALYLCASSLGDRSDTEAFFGQGTRLTVV.

The chain links TRBV5-1 to TRBJ2-2, with 8 positions matching TRBD1. Germline V gene sequence: CDR1 SGHRS, CDR2 YFSETQ. V lost 4 bases and J lost 6; bases outside the gene matches: 11. The CDR3 totals 16 residues. CDR3 residues: CASSKEGQGPSGELFF. The CDR3 DNA is TGCGCCAGCAGCAAGGAAGGACAGGGACCCTCCGGGGAGCTGTTTTTT.

V gene TRBV5-1 combines with J gene TRBJ1-2, with no clear D. Trimming stripped 0 bases from V and 6 bases from J, with 12 bases between. CDR1 and CDR2 (germline): SGHRS, YFSETQ. The CDR3 covers 14 residues. This CDR3 reads CASSLGGGGNGYTF. The CDR3 DNA reads TGCGCCAGCAGCTTGGGCGGCGGTGGGAATGGCTACACCTTC.

J is TRBJ1-1 and V is TRBV14, with D hard to call. Germline V lookup: CDR1 SGHDN, CDR2 FVKESK. There are 14 residues in the CDR3. Trimming stripped 5 bases from V and 6 bases from J, with 16 bases between. The CDR3 reads CASSRYEGVAEAFF. The CDR3 coding sequence is TGTGCCAGCAGCAGGTATGAGGGCGTTGCTGAAGCTTTCTTT.